This T cell receptor (beta chain) was captured in a study of shared clonotypes between healthy human individuals. Turning to the study itself: Donors had three CD4 naive, three CD4 memory, two CD8 naive and one CD8 memory plate apiece.

From germline, CDR1 is LGHNA and CDR2 YNFKEQ. This CDR3 has 20 residues. V was pared by 4 bases and J by 2 bases, with 17 bases of the junction left unmatched. Study processing details: ImmunoSEQ junction-only sequences lacked quality scores, so their filtering differed. Clones were read by immunoSEQ multiplex PCR, and TCRdb kept only the in-frame ones, dropping some. V, J and clone size were drawn from that table, and D and trimming were deduced from the DNA. The sample carries 2.3 million or so clones, more than 80% recorded once. V usage is TRBV4-2 and J usage is TRBJ2-3; 11 bases are shared with TRBD2. Sequencing input: naive CD4+ T cells from PBMCs. Subset here: CD45RA+ positively selected. The TCR sequence derives from a man younger than 30 in good health. Some clones in this sample may be carry-over from other donors' samples. CDR3 region: CASSPRGTSGSLGDTDTQYF. The CDR3, as DNA: TGTGCCAGCAGCCCTCGAGGCACTAGCGGGAGCCTCGGGGACACAGATACGCAGTATTTT.